This is a list of T cell receptor beta chains from one sample in a study of blood T cell repertoires in COVID-19. Repertoires were generated with immunoSEQ multiplex PCR, while TCRdb's copy carries only in-frame clones and drops some. The profile shows hundreds of thousands of clones, 80% of them singletons. Material for sequencing was PBMCs or T cells enriched from blood (not recorded which). The receptors come from a man aged 25-45 years with acute COVID-19. Both conserved end residues are part of each CDR3. The order of the fields is V gene, J gene, D gene, clone size, CDR3 protein, CDR3 DNA. A D gene is named only where the DNA matches it firmly. Clone size is given for some rows only: seen once, a few or many times, or a class if the clone is expanded.

TRBV30	TRBJ1-4	TRBD1	NA	CAWSTGGPNEKLFF	TGTGCCTGGAGTACAGGGGGCCCTAATGAAAAACTGTTTTTT
TRBV5-1	TRBJ1-1	NA	NA	CASRTDPSMNTEAFF	TGCGCCAGCAGGACAGACCCGAGCATGAACACTGAAGCTTTCTTT
TRBV7-2	TRBJ2-2	TRBD2	NA	CASSLDGGGLSGELFF	TGTGCCAGCAGCTTAGATGGCGGGGGGCTTAGCGGGGAGCTGTTTTTT
TRBV7-9	TRBJ1-2	NA	NA	CASSLEGVMGYGYTF	TGTGCCAGCAGCTTGGAGGGCGTGATGGGCTATGGCTACACCTTC
TRBV19	TRBJ1-3	NA	NA	CASRRTANSGNTIYF	TGTGCCAGTAGACGGACAGCCAACTCTGGAAACACCATATATTTT
TRBV2	TRBJ1-1	NA	NA	CASSEMALPAFF	TGTGCCAGCAGTGAGATGGCCTTACCAGCTTTCTTT
TRBV27	TRBJ2-1	TRBD1	few	CASSAIGTGSYNEQFF	TGTGCCAGCAGTGCCATCGGGACAGGGAGCTACAATGAGCAGTTCTTC
TRBV6-4	TRBJ2-3	TRBD1	few	CASSLEGAGADTQYF	TGTGCCAGCAGTCTCGAGGGGGCCGGGGCAGATACGCAGTATTTT
TRBV3-1/TRBV3-2	TRBJ2-6	TRBD2	NA	CASSQDTGGSGANVLTF	TGTGCCAGCAGCCAAGATACGGGGGGATCTGGGGCCAACGTCCTGACTTTC
TRBV5-3	TRBJ2-2	TRBD1	NA	CARSLKGALTTGELFF	TGTGCCAGAAGCCTGAAGGGGGCTCTGACCACCGGGGAGCTGTTTTTT
TRBV5-4	TRBJ2-5	NA	NA	CASRAQDSQETQYF	TGTGCCAGCAGGGCCCAAGACAGCCAAGAGACCCAGTACTTC